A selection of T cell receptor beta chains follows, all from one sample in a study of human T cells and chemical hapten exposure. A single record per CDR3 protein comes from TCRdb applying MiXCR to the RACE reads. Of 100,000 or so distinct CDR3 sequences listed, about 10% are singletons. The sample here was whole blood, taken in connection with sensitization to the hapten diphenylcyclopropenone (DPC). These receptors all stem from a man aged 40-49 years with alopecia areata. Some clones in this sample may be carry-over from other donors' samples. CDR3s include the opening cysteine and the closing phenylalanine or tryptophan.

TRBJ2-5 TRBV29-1 CSVFHGQAGETQYF
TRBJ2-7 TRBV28 CASTSPTESSISSYEQYF
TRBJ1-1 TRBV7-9 CASSLGDRENTEAFF
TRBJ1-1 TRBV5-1 CASGRGANTEAFF
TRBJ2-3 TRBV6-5 CASSQSRASTDTQYF
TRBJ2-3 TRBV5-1 CASSLGSSSGPTDTQYF
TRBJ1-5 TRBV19 CASSILQGRQNQPQHF
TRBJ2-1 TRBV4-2 CASSQTQRTYNEQFF
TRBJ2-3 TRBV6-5 CASRSETTDTQYF
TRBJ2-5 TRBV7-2 CASSTRQGPETQYF
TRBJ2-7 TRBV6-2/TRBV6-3 CASSYGLAAAYEQYF
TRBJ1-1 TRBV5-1 CASSLEGQGLNTEAFF
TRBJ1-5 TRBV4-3 CASSPKPDQPQHF
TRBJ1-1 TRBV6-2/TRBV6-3 CASSYKLNTEAFF
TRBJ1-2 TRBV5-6 CASSPWDRPLYGYTF
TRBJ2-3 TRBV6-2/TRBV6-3 CASSRGLAYTDTQYF
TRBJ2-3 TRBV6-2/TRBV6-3 CASRTDWLRTDTQYF
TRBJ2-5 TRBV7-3 CASSSPGGGQETQYF
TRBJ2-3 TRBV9 CASSAGLAGAVDTQYF
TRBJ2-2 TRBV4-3 CASSQWGQGAAGELFF
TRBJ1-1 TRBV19 CASTGTAYTEAFF
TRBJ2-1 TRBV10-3 CAISERASGSSYNEQFF
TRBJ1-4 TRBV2 CASSVRAGATNEKLFF
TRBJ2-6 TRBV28 CASSSPWAGANVLTF
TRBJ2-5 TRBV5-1 CASSLIKAGGLRETQYF
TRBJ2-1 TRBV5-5 CASSPGGLAGIYNEQFF
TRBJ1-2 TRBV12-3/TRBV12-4 CASSLGAYGYTF
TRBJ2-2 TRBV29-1 CSVLLLAGIGELFF
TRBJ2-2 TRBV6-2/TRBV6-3 CASSYESGRALNTGELFF
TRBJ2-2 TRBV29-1 CSVARTGGITGELFF
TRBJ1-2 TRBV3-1 CASSQGGTGRYGYTF
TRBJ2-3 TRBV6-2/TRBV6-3 CASSYASGRFTQYF
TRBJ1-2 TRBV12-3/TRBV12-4 CASSNPVRQGVGGYTF
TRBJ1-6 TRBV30 CAWTRVSYNSPLHF
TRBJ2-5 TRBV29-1 CSVVGYKETQYF
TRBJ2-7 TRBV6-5 CASSYGLGSHEQYF
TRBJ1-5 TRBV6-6 CASSYSGKGNQPQHF
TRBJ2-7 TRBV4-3 CASSVYEGAHEQYF